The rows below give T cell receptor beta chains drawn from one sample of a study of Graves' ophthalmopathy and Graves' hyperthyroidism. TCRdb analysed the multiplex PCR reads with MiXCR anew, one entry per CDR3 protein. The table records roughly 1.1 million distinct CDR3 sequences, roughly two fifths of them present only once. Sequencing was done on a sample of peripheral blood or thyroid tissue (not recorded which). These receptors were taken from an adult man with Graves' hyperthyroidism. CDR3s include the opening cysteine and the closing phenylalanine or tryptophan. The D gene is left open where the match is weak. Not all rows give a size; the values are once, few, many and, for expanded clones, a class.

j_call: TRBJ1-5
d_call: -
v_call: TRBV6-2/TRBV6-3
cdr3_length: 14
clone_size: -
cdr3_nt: TGTGCCAGCAGTTACAGTCAGGGGATGCAGCCCCAGCATTTT
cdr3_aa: CASSYSQGMQPQHF

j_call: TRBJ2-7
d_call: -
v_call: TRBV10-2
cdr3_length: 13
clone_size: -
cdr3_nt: TGCGCCTGCAGTGCCGGACAAACGTACGAGCAGTACTTC
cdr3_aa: CACSAGQTYEQYF

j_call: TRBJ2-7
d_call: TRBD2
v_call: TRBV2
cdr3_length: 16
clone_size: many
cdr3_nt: TGTGCCACCTCCTCAGAGGGAGGGGCAACTACCTACGAGCAGTACTTC
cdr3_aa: CATSSEGGATTYEQYF

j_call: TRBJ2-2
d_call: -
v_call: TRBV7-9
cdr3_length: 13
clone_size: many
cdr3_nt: TGTGCCAGCAGCTCGGGGGAGACCGGGGAGCTGTTTTTT
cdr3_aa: CASSSGETGELFF

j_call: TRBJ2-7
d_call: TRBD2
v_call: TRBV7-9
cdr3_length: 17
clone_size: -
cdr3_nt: TGTGCCAGCAGCCCTCCGGGACTAGCAGGTCTTTTCTACGAGCAGTACTTC
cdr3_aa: CASSPPGLAGLFYEQYF

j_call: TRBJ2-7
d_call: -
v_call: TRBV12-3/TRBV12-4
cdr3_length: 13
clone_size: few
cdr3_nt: TGTGCCAGCAGCCCCAGGGGGGCCCACGAGCAGTACTTC
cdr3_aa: CASSPRGAHEQYF

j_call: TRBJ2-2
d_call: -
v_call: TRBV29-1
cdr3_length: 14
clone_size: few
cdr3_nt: -
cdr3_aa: CSTGNGGIPGSCFF

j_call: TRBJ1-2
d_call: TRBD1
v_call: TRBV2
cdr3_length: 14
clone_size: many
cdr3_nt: TGTGCCAGGCGTCCACAGGGGGCCGACTATGGCTACACCTTC
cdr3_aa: CARRPQGADYGYTF

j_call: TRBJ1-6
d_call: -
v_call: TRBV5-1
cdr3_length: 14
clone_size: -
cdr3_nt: TGCGCCAGCAGCTCGGGACTGGGTCATTCACCCCTCCACTTT
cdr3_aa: CASSSGLGHSPLHF

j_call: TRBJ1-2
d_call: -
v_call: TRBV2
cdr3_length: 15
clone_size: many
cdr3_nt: TGTGCCAGCAGTATGAGGACAGAAGATTTCTATGGCTACACCTTC
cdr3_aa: CASSMRTEDFYGYTF

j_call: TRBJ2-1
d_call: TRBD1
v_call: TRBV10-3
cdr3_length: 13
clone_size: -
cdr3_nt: TGTGCCACCACCCGGGACAGCTACAATGAGCAGTTCTTC
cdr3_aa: CATTRDSYNEQFF

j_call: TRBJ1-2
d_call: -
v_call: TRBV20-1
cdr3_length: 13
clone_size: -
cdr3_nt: TGCAGTGCTATTGGCGAAGGGCAGTATGGCTACACCTTC
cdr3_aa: CSAIGEGQYGYTF

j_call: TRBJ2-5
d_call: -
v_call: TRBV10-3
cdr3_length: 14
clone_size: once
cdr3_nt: TGTGCCAGCCGTGACGCGGGATCGATGGAGACCCAGTACTTC
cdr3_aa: CASRDAGSMETQYF

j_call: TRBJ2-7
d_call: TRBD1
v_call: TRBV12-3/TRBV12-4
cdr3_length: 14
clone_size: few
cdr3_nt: TGTGCCAGCAGTTCAGCCGGGACAGGATACGAGCAGTACTTC
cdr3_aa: CASSSAGTGYEQYF

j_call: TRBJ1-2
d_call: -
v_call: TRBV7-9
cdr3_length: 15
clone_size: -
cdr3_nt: TGTGCCAGCGTGCGAGGGGGGGGCTCTGTCTCTGGCTACACCTTC
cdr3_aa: CASVRGGGSVSGYTF

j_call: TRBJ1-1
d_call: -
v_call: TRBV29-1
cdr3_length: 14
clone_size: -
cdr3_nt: TGCAGCGTTGACTCGTGGTCAGGGATATCTGAAGCTTTCTTT
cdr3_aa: CSVDSWSGISEAFF

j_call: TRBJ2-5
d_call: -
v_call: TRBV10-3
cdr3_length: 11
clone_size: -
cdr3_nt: TGTGCCACGTTAGGGGGAGAGACCCAGTACTTC
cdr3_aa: CATLGGETQYF

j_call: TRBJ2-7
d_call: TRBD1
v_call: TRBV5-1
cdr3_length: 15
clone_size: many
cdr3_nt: TGCGCCAGCAGCTTGGAGGCAGGGGGCGCCTACGAGCAGTACTTC
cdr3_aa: CASSLEAGGAYEQYF

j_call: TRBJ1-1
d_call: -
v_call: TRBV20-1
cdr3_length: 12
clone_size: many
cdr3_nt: TGCAGTGCTACGGACAGGAACACTGAAGCTTTCTTT
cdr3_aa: CSATDRNTEAFF

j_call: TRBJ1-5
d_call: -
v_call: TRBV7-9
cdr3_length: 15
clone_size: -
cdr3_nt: TGTGCCAGCAGCTTTACGTGGAGGCGGAATCAGCCCCAGCATTTT
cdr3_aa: CASSFTWRRNQPQHF

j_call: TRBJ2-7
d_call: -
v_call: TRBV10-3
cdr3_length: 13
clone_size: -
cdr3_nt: TGTGCCATCAGCGTTGAGGGGGCCTACGAGCAGTACTTC
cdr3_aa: CAISVEGAYEQYF

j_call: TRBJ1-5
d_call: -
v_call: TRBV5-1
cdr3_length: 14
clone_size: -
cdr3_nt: TGCGCCAGCAGCTTAGACGGACATGTTCAGCCCCAGCATTTT
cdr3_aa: CASSLDGHVQPQHF

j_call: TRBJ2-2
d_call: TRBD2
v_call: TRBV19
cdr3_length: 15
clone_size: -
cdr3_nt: TGTGCCAGTAGTATCGCGGGGGGGAGCACCGGGGAGCTGTTTTTT
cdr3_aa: CASSIAGGSTGELFF

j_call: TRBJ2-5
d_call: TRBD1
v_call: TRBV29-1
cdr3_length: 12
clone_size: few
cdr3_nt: TGCAGCGTGGACAGGGACGGAGAGACCCAGTACTTC
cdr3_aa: CSVDRDGETQYF

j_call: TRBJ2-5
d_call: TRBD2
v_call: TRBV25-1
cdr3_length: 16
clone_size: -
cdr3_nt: TGTGCCAGCAGTCTCGGGCGAACTAGCGGGATGGGGACCCAGTACTTC
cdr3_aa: CASSLGRTSGMGTQYF

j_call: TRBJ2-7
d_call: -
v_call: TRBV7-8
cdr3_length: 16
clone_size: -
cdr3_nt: TGTGCCAGCAGCCAAGAACCCAAAGTTAGTACCTACGAGCAGTACTTC
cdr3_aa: CASSQEPKVSTYEQYF

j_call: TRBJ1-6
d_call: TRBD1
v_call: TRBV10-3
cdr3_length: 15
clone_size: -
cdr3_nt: TGTGCCTCAACCAGGGGGTTGGATTATAATTCACCCCTCCACTTT
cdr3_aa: CASTRGLDYNSPLHF

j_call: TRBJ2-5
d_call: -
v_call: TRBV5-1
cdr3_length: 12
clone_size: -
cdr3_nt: TGCGCCAGCAGCTCTGTAGTAGAGACCCAGTACTTC
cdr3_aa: CASSSVVETQYF

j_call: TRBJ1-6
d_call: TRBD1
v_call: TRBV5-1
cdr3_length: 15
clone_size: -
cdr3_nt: TGCGCCAGCAGCTTGGTGGGACAGACCTCTTCACCCCTCCACTTT
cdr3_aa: CASSLVGQTSSPLHF

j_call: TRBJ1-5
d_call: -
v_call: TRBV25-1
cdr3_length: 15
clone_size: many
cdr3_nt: TGTGCCAGCAGTGACCGGGACGGACTAAATCAGCCCCAGCATTTT
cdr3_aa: CASSDRDGLNQPQHF

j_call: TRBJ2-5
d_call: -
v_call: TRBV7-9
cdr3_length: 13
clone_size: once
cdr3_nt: TGTGCCAGCAGTGGCGGGCGGGGAGAGACCCAGTACTTC
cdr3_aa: CASSGGRGETQYF

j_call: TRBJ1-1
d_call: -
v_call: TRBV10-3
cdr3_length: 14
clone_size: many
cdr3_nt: TGTGCCATCAGTGGCGTAGGGGAGAACACTGAAGCTTTCTTT
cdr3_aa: CAISGVGENTEAFF

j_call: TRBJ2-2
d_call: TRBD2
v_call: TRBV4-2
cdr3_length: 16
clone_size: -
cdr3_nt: TGTGCCAGCAGCATTAGCGGGAGGGCGAACACCGGGGAGCTGTTTTTT
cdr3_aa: CASSISGRANTGELFF

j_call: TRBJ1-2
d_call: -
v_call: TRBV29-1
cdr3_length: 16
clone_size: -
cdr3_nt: TGCAGCTTGCGACTAGCGGGTAGACAGGTCCCGTATGGCTACACCTTC
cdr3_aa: CSLRLAGRQVPYGYTF

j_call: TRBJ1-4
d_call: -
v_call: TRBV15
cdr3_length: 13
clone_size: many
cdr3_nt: TGTGCCACCAGCAGGGGGGGGGACAACGGTTCCCGTTTT
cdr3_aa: CATSRGGDNGSRF

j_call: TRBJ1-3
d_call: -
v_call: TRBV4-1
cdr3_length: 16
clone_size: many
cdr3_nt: TGCGCCAGCAGCCAAGAAAGGCAGGGATCTGGAAACACCATATATTTT
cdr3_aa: CASSQERQGSGNTIYF

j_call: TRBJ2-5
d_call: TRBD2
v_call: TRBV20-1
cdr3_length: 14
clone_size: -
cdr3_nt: TGCAGTTTAGGGCTAGCGGGAGAGTCAGAGACCCAGTACTTC
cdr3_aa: CSLGLAGESETQYF

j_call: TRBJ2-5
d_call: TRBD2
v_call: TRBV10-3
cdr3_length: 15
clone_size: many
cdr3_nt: TGTGCCATCAGTGATACTAATGCGGGAGGGGAGACCCAGTACTTC
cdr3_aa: CAISDTNAGGETQYF

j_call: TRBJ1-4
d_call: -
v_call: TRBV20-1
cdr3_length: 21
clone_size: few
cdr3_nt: TGCAGTGCTAGCACAAAGGAAGGCGGTCCAGAACGAGCAACAACTAATGAAAAACTGTTTTTT
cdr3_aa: CSASTKEGGPERATTNEKLFF

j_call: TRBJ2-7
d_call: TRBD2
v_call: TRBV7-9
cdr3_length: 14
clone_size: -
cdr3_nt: TGTGCCAGCAGCCCGCACCTAGCGGGGTACGAGCAGTACTTC
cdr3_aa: CASSPHLAGYEQYF

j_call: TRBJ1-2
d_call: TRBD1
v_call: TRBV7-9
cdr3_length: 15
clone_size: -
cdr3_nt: TGTGCCAGCAGCTCACAGGGGGCTCGTGACTATGGCTACACCTTC
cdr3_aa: CASSSQGARDYGYTF